This T cell receptor beta chain was identified during a study of radiotherapy plus CTLA-4 blockade in lung cancer. Data came from immunoSEQ multiplex PCR; TCRdb stores just in-frame clones and leaves some out. The data hold 60,000 or so clones, with more than 60% observed a single time. This CDR3 has 15 residues. V dropped 0 bases and J dropped 0; count of bases not matched to a gene: 3. The germline CDR1 and CDR2 sequences are SGDLS and YYNGEE. General study results and limits: Peripheral blood showed expansion of tumor-derived TCR clones after radiotherapy and ipilimumab. The authors reported that early blood T cell clone dynamics, with interferon-beta, best predicted response.

This clone was observed once. Its target is unknown. The sample has other DNA sequences that encode this CDR3 too. The gene calls are TRBV9 and TRBJ2-7, with 7 nucleotides matching TRBD1. The receptor's source is a human donor with non-small cell lung cancer who had a partial response to radiotherapy plus ipilimumab. Material: peripheral blood, obtained from a patient treated with radiotherapy plus ipilimumab. The chain's CDR3 is CASSVGTGASYEQYF. The CDR3 DNA sequence: TGTGCCAGCAGCGTAGGTACAGGGGCCTCCTACGAGCAGTACTTC.